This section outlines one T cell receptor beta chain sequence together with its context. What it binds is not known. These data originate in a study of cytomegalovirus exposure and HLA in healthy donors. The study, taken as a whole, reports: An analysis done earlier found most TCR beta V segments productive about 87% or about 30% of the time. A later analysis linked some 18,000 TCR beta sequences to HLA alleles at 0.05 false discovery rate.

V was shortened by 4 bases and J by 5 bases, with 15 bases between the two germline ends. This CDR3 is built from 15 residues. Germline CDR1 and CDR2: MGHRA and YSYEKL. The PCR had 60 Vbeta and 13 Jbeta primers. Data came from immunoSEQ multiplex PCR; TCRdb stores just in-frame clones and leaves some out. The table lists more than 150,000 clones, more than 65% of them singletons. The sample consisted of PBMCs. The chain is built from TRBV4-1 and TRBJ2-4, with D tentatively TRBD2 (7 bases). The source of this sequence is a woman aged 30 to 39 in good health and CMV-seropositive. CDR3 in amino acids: CASSPTWEGENIQYF. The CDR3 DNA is TGCGCCAGCAGCCCAACGTGGGAGGGGGAAAACATTCAGTACTTC.